A selection of T cell receptor beta chains follows, all from one sample in a study of vaccination effects on CD4 cells after COVID-19. Produced via immunoSEQ multiplex PCR; TCRdb's table is partial and in-frame only. This sample has some 16,000 clones, with 76% found just once. The antigens these receptors bind are not known. Sample: CD4+ T cells from PBMCs cultured with HCoV-NL63 spike peptides, taken after COVID-19 vaccination. All receptors derive from a human donor who received a COVID-19 vaccine. The CDR3 runs from the conserved cysteine through the conserved F or W. The order of the fields is J gene, V gene, CDR3 protein.

>TRBJ2-3|TRBV4-2
CASSRGGARTDTQYF
>TRBJ2-3|TRBV25-1
CASSASTDTQYF
>TRBJ2-1|TRBV30
CAWSVTGLNEQFF
>TRBJ1-5|TRBV29-1
CSAQDSPGQPQHF
>TRBJ2-1|TRBV10-3
CAISDSNEQFF
>TRBJ1-2|TRBV12-3/TRBV12-4
CASSTGNGYTF
>TRBJ2-7|TRBV5-1
CASSPRGSSYEQYF
>TRBJ1-2|TRBV4-1
CASSPPGQNYGYTF
>TRBJ2-2|TRBV11-2
CASSTWGGTGELFF
>TRBJ2-6|TRBV7-9
CASSSRGSGANVLTF
>TRBJ2-5|TRBV3-1/TRBV3-2
CASSQAGGTVQETQYF
>TRBJ2-7|TRBV28
CASSRSTYEQYF
>TRBJ2-5|TRBV5-4
CASSFPQGGRETQYF
>TRBJ1-2|TRBV5-1
CASSLGTGQGAQGYTF
>TRBJ1-3|TRBV9
CASSEDSPPFPSGNTIYF
>TRBJ1-4|TRBV3-1/TRBV3-2
CASSQGGVATSNEKLFF
>TRBJ1-2|TRBV7-9
CASSSSGGYTF
>TRBJ1-1|TRBV7-3
CASSAGGGTEAFF
>TRBJ1-2|TRBV21-1
CASSMSGQDRDDYGYTF
>TRBJ2-3|TRBV5-1
CASSLEPLADTQYF
>TRBJ2-3|TRBV3-1/TRBV3-2
CASSQFSTGGADTQYF
>TRBJ1-2|TRBV6-4
CASSDRGNYGYTF
>TRBJ2-7|TRBV11-2
CASSLDSNEQYF
>TRBJ2-4|TRBV5-6
CASSLRMRHLGNIQYF
>TRBJ1-2|TRBV6-5
CASSYSPRYIYGYTF
>TRBJ1-3|TRBV19
CACRGVAVAPNTIYF
>TRBJ1-1|TRBV6-1
CASSEGAPLQGHTEAFF
>TRBJ2-7|TRBV28
CASSLWTGGTYEQYF
>TRBJ1-5|TRBV28
CASSFQGWTSYSNQPQHF
>TRBJ2-7|TRBV7-2
CASSLDLGASSYEQYF
>TRBJ1-5|TRBV3-1/TRBV3-2
CASSQDSRASNQPQHF
>TRBJ1-2|TRBV19
CASSMILGGANYGYTF
>TRBJ2-1|TRBV10-3
CAISDLTGAGSYNEQFF
>TRBJ1-2|TRBV5-6
CASSPGTGKLNGYTF
>TRBJ2-5|TRBV2
CASSPQKETQYF
>TRBJ1-4|TRBV5-6
CASSEKGGGTNEKLFF
>TRBJ2-5|TRBV15
CATSRGGTSDGYQETQYF
>TRBJ1-1|TRBV29-1
CSVDRGLSEAFF
>TRBJ1-6|TRBV6-6
CASRLNSPLHF
>TRBJ1-3|TRBV3-1/TRBV3-2
CASSQEVLQGNTIYF
>TRBJ1-3|TRBV18
CASSPTGQLSSGNTIYF
>TRBJ2-1|TRBV7-2
CASSLSLAGVDNEQFF
>TRBJ2-3|TRBV19
CASSITDTQYF
>TRBJ2-1|TRBV6-6
CASRLAGGLNEQFF
>TRBJ1-4|TRBV20-1
CSAIRDEKLFF
>TRBJ1-5|TRBV18
CASSPRGDSNQPQHF